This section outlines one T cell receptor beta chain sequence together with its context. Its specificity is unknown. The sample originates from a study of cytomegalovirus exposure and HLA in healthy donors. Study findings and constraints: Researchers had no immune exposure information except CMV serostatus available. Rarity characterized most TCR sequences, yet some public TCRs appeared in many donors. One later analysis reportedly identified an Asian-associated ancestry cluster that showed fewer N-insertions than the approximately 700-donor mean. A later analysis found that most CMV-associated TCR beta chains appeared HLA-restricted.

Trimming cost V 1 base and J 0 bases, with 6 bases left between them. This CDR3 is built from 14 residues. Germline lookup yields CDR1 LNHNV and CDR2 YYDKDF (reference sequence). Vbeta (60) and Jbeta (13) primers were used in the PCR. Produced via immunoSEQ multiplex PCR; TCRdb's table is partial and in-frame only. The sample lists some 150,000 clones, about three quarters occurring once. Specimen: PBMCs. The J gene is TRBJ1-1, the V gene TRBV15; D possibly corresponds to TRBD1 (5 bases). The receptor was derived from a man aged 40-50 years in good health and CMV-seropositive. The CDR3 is CATSRAGMNTEAFF. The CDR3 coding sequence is TGTGCCACCAGCAGAGCAGGGATGAACACTGAAGCTTTCTTT.